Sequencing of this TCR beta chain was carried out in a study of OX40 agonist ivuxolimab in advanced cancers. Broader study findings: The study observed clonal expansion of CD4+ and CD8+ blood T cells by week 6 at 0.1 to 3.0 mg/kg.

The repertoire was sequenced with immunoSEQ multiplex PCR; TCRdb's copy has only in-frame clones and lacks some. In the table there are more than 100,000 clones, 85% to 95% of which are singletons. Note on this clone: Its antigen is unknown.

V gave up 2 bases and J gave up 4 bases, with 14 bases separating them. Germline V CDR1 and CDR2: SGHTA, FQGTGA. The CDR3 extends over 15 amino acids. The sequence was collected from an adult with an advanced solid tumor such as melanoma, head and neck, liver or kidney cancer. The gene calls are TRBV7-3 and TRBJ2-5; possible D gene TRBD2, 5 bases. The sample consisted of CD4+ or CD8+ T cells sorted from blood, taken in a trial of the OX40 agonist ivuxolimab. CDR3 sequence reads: CASSLGTRGPETQYF. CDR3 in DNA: TGTGCCAGCAGCTTAGGTACTAGAGGCCCAGAGACCCAGTACTTC.